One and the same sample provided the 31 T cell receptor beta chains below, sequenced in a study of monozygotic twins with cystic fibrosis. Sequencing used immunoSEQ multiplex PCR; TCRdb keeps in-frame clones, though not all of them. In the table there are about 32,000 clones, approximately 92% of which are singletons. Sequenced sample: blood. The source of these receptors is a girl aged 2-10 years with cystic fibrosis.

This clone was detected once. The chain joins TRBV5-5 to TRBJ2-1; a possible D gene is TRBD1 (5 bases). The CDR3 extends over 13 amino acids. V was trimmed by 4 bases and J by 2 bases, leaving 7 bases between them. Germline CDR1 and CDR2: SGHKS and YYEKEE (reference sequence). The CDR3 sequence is CASSLGAYNEQFF. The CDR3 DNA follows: TGTGCCAGCAGCCTAGGGGCCTACAATGAGCAGTTCTTC.

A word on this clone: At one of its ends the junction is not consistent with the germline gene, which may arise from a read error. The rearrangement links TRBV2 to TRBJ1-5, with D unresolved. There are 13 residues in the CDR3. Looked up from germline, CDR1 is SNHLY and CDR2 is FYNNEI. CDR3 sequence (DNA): TGTGCCAGCAGTGAGGGTAGCTATCAGCCCCAGCATTTT. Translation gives CASSEGSYQPQHF.

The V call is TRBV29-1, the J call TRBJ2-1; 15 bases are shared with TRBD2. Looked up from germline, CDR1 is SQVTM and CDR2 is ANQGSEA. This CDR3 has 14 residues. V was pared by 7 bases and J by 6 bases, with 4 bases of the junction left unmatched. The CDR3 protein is CSAWTSGGANEQFF. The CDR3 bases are TGCAGCGCCTGGACTAGCGGGGGGGCCAATGAGCAGTTCTTC.

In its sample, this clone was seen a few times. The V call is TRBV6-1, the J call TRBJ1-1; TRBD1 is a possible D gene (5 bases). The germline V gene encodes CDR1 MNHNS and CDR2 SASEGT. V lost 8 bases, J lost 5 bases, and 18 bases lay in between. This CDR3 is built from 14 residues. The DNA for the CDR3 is TGTGCCAGCGCACGGGGGGGGTCGGGAACTGAAGCTTTCTTT. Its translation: CASARGGSGTEAFF.

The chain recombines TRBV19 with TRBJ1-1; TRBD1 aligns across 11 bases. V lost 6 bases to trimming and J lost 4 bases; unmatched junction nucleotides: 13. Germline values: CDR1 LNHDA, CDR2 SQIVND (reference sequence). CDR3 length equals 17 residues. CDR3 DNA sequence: TGTGCCAGTAGGAGAAATACCGGGACAGGGGGAAGCACTGAAGCTTTCTTT. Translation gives CASRRNTGTGGSTEAFF.

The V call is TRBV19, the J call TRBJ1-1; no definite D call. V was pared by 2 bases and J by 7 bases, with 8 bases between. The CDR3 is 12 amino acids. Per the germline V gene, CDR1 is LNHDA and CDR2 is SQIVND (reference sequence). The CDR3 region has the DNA TGTGCCAGTAGTATAAAGGAGGGTGAAGCTTTCTTT. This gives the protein CASSIKEGEAFF.

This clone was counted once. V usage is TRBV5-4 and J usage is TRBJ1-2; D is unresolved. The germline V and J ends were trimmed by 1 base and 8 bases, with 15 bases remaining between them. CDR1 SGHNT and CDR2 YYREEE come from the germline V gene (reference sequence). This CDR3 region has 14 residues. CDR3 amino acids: CASSLRQEGRGYTF. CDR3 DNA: TGTGCCAGCAGCTTGAGACAAGAAGGAAGGGGCTACACCTTC.

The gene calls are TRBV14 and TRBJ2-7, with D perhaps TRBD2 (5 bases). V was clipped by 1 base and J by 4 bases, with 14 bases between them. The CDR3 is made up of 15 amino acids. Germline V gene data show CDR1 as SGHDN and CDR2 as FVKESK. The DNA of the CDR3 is TGTGCCAGCAGCCAAGCGGGCGGGTGGCCTTACGAGCAGTACTTC. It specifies CASSQAGGWPYEQYF.

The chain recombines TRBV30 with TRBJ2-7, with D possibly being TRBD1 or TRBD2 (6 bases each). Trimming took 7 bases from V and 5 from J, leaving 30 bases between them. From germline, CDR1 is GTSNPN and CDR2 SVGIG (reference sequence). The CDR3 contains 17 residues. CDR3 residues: CASDSGDFGTGGDEQYF. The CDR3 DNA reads TGTGCCTCAGATTCGGGGGATTTCGGAACTGGGGGCGACGAGCAGTACTTC.

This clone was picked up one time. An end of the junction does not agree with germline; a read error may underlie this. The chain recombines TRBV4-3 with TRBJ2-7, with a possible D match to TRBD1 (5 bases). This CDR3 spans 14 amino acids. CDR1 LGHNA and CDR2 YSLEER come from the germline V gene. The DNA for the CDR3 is TGCGCCAGCAGTCAAGATCTAGGGGACTACGAGCAGTACTTC. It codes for CASSQDLGDYEQYF.

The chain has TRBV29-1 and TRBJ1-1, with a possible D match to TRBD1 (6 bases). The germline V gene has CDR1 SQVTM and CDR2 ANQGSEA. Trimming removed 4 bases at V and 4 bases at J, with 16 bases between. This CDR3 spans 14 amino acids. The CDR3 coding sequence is TGCAGCGTTGCCGCTACAGGGTCGGCCACTGAAGCTTTCTTT. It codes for CSVAATGSATEAFF.

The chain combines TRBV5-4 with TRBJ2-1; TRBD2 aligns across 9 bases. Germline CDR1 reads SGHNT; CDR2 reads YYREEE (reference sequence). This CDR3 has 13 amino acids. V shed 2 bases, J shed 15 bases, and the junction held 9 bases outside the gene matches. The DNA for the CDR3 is TGTGCCAGCAGCTTAGGTAGCGGGAGCTCGAGGTTCTTC. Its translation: CASSLGSGSSRFF.

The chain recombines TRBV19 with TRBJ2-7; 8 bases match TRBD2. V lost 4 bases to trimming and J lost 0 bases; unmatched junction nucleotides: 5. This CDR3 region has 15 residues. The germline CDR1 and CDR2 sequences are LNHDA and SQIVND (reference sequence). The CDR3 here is CASSKELADSYEQYF. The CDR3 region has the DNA TGTGCCAGTAGTAAAGAACTAGCGGACTCCTACGAGCAGTACTTC.

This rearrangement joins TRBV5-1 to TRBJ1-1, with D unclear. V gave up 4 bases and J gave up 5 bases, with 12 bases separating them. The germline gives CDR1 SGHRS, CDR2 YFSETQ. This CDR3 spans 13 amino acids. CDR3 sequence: CASSVRGGTEAFF. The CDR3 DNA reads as TGCGCCAGCAGCGTGCGGGGTGGAACTGAAGCTTTCTTT.

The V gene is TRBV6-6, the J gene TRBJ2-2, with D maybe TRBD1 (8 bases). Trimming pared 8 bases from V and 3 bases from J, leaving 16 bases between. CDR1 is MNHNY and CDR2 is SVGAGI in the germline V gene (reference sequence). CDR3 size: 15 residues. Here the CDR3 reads CASRQTGGDTGELFF. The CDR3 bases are TGTGCCAGCCGGCAAACAGGGGGGGACACCGGGGAGCTGTTTTTT.

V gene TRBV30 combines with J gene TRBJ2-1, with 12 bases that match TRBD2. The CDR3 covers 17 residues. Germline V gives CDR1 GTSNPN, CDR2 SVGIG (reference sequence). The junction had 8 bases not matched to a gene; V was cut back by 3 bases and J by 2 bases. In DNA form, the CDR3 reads TGTGCCTGGAGCGCCGGACTAGCGGGGCCTACCTACAATGAGCAGTTCTTC. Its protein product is CAWSAGLAGPTYNEQFF.

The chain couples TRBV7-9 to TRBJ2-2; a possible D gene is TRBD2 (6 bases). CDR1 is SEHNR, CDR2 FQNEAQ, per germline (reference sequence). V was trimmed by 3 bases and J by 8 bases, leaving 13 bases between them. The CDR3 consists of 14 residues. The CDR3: CASSFAGLTGELFF. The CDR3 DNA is TGTGCCAGCAGCTTTGCGGGGCTTACGGGGGAGCTGTTTTTT.

CDR3 in DNA: TGTGCCAGTAGTAGCCCCCCCTCCGACAGGGTAGGAGATGAGCAGTTCTTC. Translation gives CASSSPPSDRVGDEQFF. J is TRBJ2-1 and V is TRBV19; 7 bases map to TRBD1. This CDR3 comprises 17 residues. V shed 4 bases and J 8 bases; nucleotides not matched to a gene: 17. CDR1 is LNHDA, CDR2 SQIVND, per germline (reference sequence).

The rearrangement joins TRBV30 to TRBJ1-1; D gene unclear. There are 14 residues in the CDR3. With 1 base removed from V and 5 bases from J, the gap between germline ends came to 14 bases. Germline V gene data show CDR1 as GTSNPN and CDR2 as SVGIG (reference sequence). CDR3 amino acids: CAWSDLNAGTEAFF. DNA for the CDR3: TGTGCCTGGAGTGATCTTAATGCCGGGACTGAAGCTTTCTTT.

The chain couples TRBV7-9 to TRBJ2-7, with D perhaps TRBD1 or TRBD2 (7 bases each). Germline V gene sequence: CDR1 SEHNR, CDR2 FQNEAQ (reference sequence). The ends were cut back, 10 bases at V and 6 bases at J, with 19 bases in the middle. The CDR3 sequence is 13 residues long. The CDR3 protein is CATQHRGGGEQYF. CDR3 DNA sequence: TGTGCCACCCAGCACAGGGGAGGGGGCGAGCAGTACTTC.

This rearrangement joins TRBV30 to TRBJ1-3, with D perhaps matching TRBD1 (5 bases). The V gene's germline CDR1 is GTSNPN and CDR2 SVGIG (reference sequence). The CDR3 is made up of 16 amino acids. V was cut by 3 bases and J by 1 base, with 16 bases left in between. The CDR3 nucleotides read TGTGCCTGGAGGGCGTCGGGGGAACCATCTGGAAACACCATATATTTT. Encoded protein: CAWRASGEPSGNTIYF.

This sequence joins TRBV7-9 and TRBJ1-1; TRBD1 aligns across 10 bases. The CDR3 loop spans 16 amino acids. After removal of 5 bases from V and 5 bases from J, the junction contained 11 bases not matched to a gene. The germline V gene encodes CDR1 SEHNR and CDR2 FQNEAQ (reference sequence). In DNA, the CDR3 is TGTGCCAGCAGCGAGACAGGGGGCATTGCTAGGACTGAAGCTTTCTTT. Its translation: CASSETGGIARTEAFF. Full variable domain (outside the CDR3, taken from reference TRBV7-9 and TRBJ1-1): DTGVSQNPRHKITKRGQNVTFRCDPISEHNRLYWYRQTLGQGPEFLTYFQNEAQLEKSRLLSDRFSAERPKGSFSTLEIQRTEQGDSAMYLCASSETGGIARTEAFFGQGTRLTVV.

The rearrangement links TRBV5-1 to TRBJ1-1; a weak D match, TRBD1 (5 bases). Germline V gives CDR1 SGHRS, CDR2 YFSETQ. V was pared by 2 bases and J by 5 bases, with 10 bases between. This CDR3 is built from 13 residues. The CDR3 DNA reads TGCGCCAGCAGCTTAACAGGAGAGACTGAAGCTTTCTTT. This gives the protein CASSLTGETEAFF.

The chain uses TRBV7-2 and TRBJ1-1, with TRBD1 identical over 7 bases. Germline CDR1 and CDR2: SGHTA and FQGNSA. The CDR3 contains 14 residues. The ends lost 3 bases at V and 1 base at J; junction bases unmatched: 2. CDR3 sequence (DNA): TGTGCCAGCAGCTTGACAGGGTGGAACACTGAAGCTTTCTTT. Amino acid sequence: CASSLTGWNTEAFF.

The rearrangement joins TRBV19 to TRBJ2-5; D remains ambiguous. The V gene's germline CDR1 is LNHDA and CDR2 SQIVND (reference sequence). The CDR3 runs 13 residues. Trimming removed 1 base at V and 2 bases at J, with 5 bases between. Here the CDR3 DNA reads TGTGCCAGTAGTATAGGGCCGCAAGAGACCCAGTACTTC. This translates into CASSIGPQETQYF.

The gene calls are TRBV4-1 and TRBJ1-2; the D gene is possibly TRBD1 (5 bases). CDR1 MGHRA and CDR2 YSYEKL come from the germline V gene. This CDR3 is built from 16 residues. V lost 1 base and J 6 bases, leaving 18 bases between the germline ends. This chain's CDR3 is CASSQVGGAVAHGYTF. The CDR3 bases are TGCGCCAGCAGCCAAGTAGGAGGGGCGGTGGCTCATGGCTACACCTTC.

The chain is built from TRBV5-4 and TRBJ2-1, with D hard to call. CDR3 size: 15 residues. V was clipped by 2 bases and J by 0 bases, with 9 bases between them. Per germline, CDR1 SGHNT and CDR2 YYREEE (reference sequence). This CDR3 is CASSFSASSYNEQFF. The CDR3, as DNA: TGTGCCAGCAGCTTTAGTGCAAGCTCCTACAATGAGCAGTTCTTC.

The CDR3 nucleotides read TGTGCCAGCAGTGAAGGTGGACGGATGTATAACTATGGCTACACCTTC. Protein product: CASSEGGRMYNYGYTF. The rearrangement uses TRBV6-1 and TRBJ1-2; D gene uncertain. This CDR3 spans 16 amino acids. CDR1 is MNHNS and CDR2 is SASEGT in the germline V gene. The ends were cut back, 1 base at V and 1 base at J, with 13 bases in the middle.

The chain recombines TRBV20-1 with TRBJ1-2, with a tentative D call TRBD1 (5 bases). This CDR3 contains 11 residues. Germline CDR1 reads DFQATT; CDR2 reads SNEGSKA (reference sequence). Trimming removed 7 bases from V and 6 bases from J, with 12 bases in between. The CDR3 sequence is CSVTTENGYTF. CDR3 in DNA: TGCAGTGTGACGACAGAGAATGGCTACACCTTC.

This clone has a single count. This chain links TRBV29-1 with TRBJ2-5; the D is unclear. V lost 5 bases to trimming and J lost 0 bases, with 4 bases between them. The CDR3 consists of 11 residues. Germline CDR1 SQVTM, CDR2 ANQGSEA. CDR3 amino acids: CSVLYQETQYF. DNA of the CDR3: TGCAGCGTTCTGTACCAAGAGACCCAGTACTTC.

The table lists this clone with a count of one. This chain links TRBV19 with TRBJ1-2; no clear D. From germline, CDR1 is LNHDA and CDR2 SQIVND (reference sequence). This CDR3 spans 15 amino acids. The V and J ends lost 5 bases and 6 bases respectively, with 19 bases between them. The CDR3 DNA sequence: TGTGCCAGTAGTGTTTACCAGGACGGAGCCGATGGCTACACCTTC. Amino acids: CASSVYQDGADGYTF.